The clone carrying this T cell receptor beta chain was seen only a few times. This CDR3 spans 16 amino acids. V was clipped by 3 bases and J by 2 bases, with 14 bases between them. Germline V CDR1 and CDR2: KGHSH, LQKENI. This sample stems from a study of cytomegalovirus exposure and HLA in healthy donors. Primers: 60 Vbeta forward and 13 Jbeta reverse. The protocol was immunoSEQ multiplex PCR, while the TCRdb copy is restricted to in-frame clones and leaves out a portion. This table has a few hundred thousand clones, around 80% appearing once. The V and J genes are TRBV18 and TRBJ1-3, with D tentatively TRBD1 (5 bases). This sequence originates from a woman in her fifties or sixties in good health and CMV-seropositive. The specimen sequenced was PBMCs. CDR3 sequence (DNA): TGTGCCAGCTCACCCTTTTCGACAGCCCCTGGAAACACCATATATTTT. Its translation: CASSPFSTAPGNTIYF. The full variable domain, its missing parts supplied by reference TRBV18 and TRBJ1-3, is NAGVMQNPRHLVRRRGQEARLRCSPMKGHSHVYWYRQLPEEGLKFMVYLQKENIIDESGMPKERFSAEFPKEGPSILRIQQVVRGDSAAYFCASSPFSTAPGNTIYFGEGSWLTVV.